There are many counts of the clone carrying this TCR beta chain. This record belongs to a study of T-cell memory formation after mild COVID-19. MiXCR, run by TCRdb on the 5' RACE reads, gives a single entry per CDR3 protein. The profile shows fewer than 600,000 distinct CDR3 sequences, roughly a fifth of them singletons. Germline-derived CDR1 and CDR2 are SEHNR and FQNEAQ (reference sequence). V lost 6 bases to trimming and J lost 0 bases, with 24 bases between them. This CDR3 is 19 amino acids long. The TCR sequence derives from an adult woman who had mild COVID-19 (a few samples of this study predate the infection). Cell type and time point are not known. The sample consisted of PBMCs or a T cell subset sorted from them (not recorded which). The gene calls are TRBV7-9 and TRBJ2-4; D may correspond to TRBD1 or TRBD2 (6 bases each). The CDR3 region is CASSQGSRRDTVAKNIQYF. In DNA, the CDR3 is TGTGCCAGCAGTCAAGGGAGCCGGAGGGACACGGTAGCCAAAAACATTCAGTACTTC.